This T cell receptor (beta chain) was documented in a study of graft-versus-host responses after intestinal transplantation. General study points: Early after transplant, HvG declines were associated with peak levels of circulating GvH clones. GvH clones were identified in recipient marrow, with some first appearing in ileum or blood.

V was clipped by 6 bases and J by 3 bases, with 14 bases between them. Germline V gives CDR1 LNHDA, CDR2 SQIVND (reference sequence). The CDR3 consists of 14 residues. Repertoires were generated with immunoSEQ multiplex PCR, while TCRdb's copy carries only in-frame clones and drops some. This sample carries roughly 29,000 clones, 70% to 90% of them seen once, and the ten largest clones take around 10%. For this clone: Its antigen is unknown.

The rearrangement uses TRBV19 and TRBJ1-1; a possible D gene is TRBD1 (6 bases). The receptor's source is a human patient who received an intestinal transplant, so some T cells may come from the graft donor. Sequencing used PBMCs, obtained around 62 weeks after intestinal transplantation. CDR3 nucleotide sequence: TGTGCCAGTAGCCCACAGGGTCTAGACACTGAAGCTTTCTTT. Amino acids: CASSPQGLDTEAFF.